This is a list of T cell receptor beta chains from one sample in a study of cytomegalovirus exposure and HLA in healthy donors. Sequencing used immunoSEQ multiplex PCR; TCRdb keeps in-frame clones, though not all of them. Counted here are around 160,000 clones, around 83% occurring once; the ten biggest clones make up approximately 4%. The specimen was PBMCs. The receptors derive from a man aged 50 to 59 in good health and CMV-seropositive. CDR3s include the opening cysteine and the closing phenylalanine or tryptophan. Fields, in order: clone size, J gene, V gene, D gene, CDR3 protein, CDR3 DNA. The D gene is left open where the match is weak. Clone size, where shown, is once, few, many, or a class for clones that have expanded.

>NA|TRBJ2-5|TRBV29-1|NA
CSVRVGETQYF
TGCAGCGTGAGGGTAGGAGAGACCCAGTACTTC
>NA|TRBJ1-2|TRBV7-9|NA
CASSLSVGHLYGYTF
TGTGCCAGCAGCTTATCCGTGGGCCATCTCTATGGCTACACCTTC
>NA|TRBJ1-4|TRBV28|TRBD1
CASSSQGAGDEKLFF
TGTGCCAGCAGTTCACAGGGGGCGGGGGATGAAAAACTGTTTTTT
>NA|TRBJ2-3|TRBV15|NA
CATSRGEATGPDTQYF
TGTGCCACCAGCAGAGGGGAAGCGACAGGACCAGATACGCAGTATTTT
>few|TRBJ2-7|TRBV5-4|NA
CASSYLMAGPYEQYF
TGTGCCAGCAGCTACCTTATGGCGGGACCCTACGAGCAGTACTTC
>NA|TRBJ1-6|TRBV7-9|TRBD1
CSSSLPDRGDSPLHF
TGTTCCAGCAGCTTACCCGACAGGGGTGATTCACCCCTCCACTTT
>NA|TRBJ2-5|TRBV5-1|TRBD2
CASSPSSGGTEETQYF
TGCGCCAGCAGCCCCTCTAGCGGGGGGACCGAAGAGACCCAGTACTTC
>NA|TRBJ1-3|TRBV6-1|TRBD1
CASSELTGAGNTIYF
TGTGCCAGCAGTGAACTGACAGGGGCCGGAAACACCATATATTTT
>NA|TRBJ2-7|TRBV7-6|NA
CASSLAQGYEQYF
TGTGCCAGCAGCTTAGCGCAGGGCTACGAGCAGTACTTC
>NA|TRBJ1-1|TRBV27|NA
CASSLLRQEEAFF
TGTGCCAGCAGTTTATTGCGACAGGAGGAAGCTTTCTTT
>NA|TRBJ1-2|TRBV20-1|NA
CSAVRTDGYTF
TGCAGTGCTGTCCGGACAGATGGCTACACCTTC
>NA|TRBJ1-2|TRBV28|TRBD1
CASSRTGGYGYTF
TGTGCCAGCAGTCGGACAGGGGGCTATGGCTACACCTTC
>NA|TRBJ2-2|TRBV18|TRBD1
CASSPGQGVNGELFF
TGTGCCAGCTCACCCGGACAGGGGGTGAACGGGGAGCTGTTTTTT
>NA|TRBJ2-3|TRBV7-9|TRBD2
CASSLESGGYTQYF
TGTGCCAGCAGCTTAGAAAGCGGGGGATATACGCAGTATTTT
>NA|TRBJ2-7|TRBV4-2|TRBD2
CASSQAHSGRTYEQYF
TGTGCCAGCAGCCAGGCTCATAGCGGGAGAACCTACGAGCAGTACTTC
>few|TRBJ1-3|TRBV5-3|NA
CARSKGQGNTIYF
TGTGCCAGAAGCAAAGGACAGGGAAACACCATATATTTT
>NA|TRBJ1-6|TRBV19|NA
CASSIMVDSLNSPLHF
TGTGCCAGTAGTATTATGGTGGACAGCCTCAATTCACCCCTCCACTTT
>NA|TRBJ1-1|TRBV30|NA
CAWSGQVGTEAFF
TGTGCCTGGAGTGGACAGGTGGGCACTGAAGCTTTCTTT
>NA|TRBJ1-4|TRBV5-1|TRBD1
CASSTGTGVEKLFF
TGCGCCAGCAGCACCGGGACAGGGGTAGAAAAACTGTTTTTT
>NA|TRBJ2-3|TRBV7-2|TRBD2
CASSLSGGAGTDTQYF
TGTGCCAGCAGCCTTAGCGGGGGGGCCGGTACAGATACGCAGTATTTT
>NA|TRBJ2-5|TRBV19|NA
CASSASGMIGETQYF
TGTGCCAGTAGTGCCTCGGGGATGATCGGAGAGACCCAGTACTTC
>NA|TRBJ1-5|TRBV21-1|NA
CASSEKRILGTFYSNQPQHF
TGTGCCAGCAGCGAAAAGCGAATATTAGGGACATTTTATAGCAATCAGCCCCAGCATTTT
>NA|TRBJ2-7|TRBV18|TRBD1
CASSLTGDKSEQYF
TGTGCCAGCTCTTTGACAGGGGACAAGTCCGAGCAGTACTTC
>NA|TRBJ1-1|TRBV5-6|TRBD1
CASSPGTGAGIPNTEAFF
TGTGCCAGCAGCCCGGGGACAGGGGCAGGAATCCCCAACACTGAAGCTTTCTTT
>NA|TRBJ1-5|TRBV28|NA
CASSLANQPQHF
TGTGCCAGCAGCTTGGCTAATCAGCCCCAGCATTTT
>NA|TRBJ1-5|TRBV6-5|NA
CASSKTANQPQHF
TGTGCCAGCAGCAAGACAGCTAATCAGCCCCAGCATTTT
>NA|TRBJ2-7|TRBV6-5|NA
CASSYYTQGGEQYF
TGTGCCAGCAGTTATTACACACAGGGCGGCGAGCAATACTTC
>NA|TRBJ1-5|TRBV30|NA
CAWSLTGSWNQPQHF
TGTGCCTGGAGTCTAACAGGGAGTTGGAATCAGCCCCAGCATTTT
>once|TRBJ2-3|TRBV5-1|TRBD2
CASSFRTRPTDTQYF
TGCGCCAGCAGCTTTCGGACTAGGCCCACAGATACGCAGTATTTT
>NA|TRBJ2-1|TRBV11-2|TRBD1
CASSLGDRGHEQFF
TGTGCCAGCAGCTTAGGGGACAGGGGGCATGAGCAGTTCTTC
>NA|TRBJ2-1|TRBV28|NA
CASSSAAGVTYNEQFF
TGTGCCAGCAGCTCCGCCGCAGGGGTGACCTACAATGAGCAGTTCTTC
>NA|TRBJ2-7|TRBV19|NA
CASSYGGAGGYEQYF
TGTGCCAGTAGTTATGGGGGCGCCGGAGGCTACGAGCAGTACTTC
>NA|TRBJ2-1|TRBV30|TRBD2
CAWRLAGGPREQFF
TGTGCCTGGAGATTAGCGGGAGGGCCTCGTGAGCAGTTCTTC
>few|TRBJ1-4|TRBV7-9|NA
CASSLRSRGQLNEKLFF
TGTGCCAGCAGCTTGCGTAGCAGGGGCCAACTAAATGAAAAACTGTTTTTT
>NA|TRBJ2-7|TRBV7-9|TRBD1
CASSLTGQEFYEQYF
TGTGCCAGCAGCTTAACGGGACAGGAATTCTACGAGCAGTACTTC
>NA|TRBJ1-1|TRBV6-5|NA
CASSRGVDTEAFF
TGTGCCAGCAGTCGGGGGGTTGACACTGAAGCTTTCTTT
>NA|TRBJ2-7|TRBV13|TRBD1
CASSQEGAASYEQYF
TGTGCCAGCAGCCAAGAGGGGGCCGCCTCCTACGAGCAGTACTTC
>NA|TRBJ2-7|TRBV28|TRBD2
CASSLPSGTRPPYEQYF
TGTGCCAGCAGCCTGCCTTCCGGGACTAGACCACCCTACGAGCAGTACTTC
>few|TRBJ2-2|TRBV7-3|NA
CASSQQGGANTGELFF
TGTGCCAGCAGCCAGCAGGGTGGGGCGAACACCGGGGAGCTGTTTTTT
>NA|TRBJ1-5|TRBV27|NA
CASGVGRPYSNQPQHF
TGTGCCAGCGGCGTTGGGAGACCTTATAGCAATCAGCCCCAGCATTTT
>NA|TRBJ2-7|TRBV6-6|TRBD2
CASSFPSGGPAAQYF
TGTGCCAGCAGTTTTCCTAGCGGGGGGCCCGCTGCGCAGTACTTC
>NA|TRBJ2-7|TRBV5-1|TRBD2
CASSLAGGGASYEQYF
TGCGCCAGCAGCTTGGCCGGGGGGGGCGCCTCCTACGAGCAGTACTTC
>NA|TRBJ1-1|TRBV19|TRBD1
CASTGQGVGEAFF
TGTGCCAGTACCGGACAGGGGGTAGGTGAAGCTTTCTTT
>NA|TRBJ2-1|TRBV28|TRBD1
CASSPPPGQGINEQFF
TGTGCCAGCAGCCCCCCCCCGGGACAGGGTATCAATGAGCAGTTCTTC
>NA|TRBJ2-1|TRBV19|TRBD2
CASNTGTSGWNEQFF
TGTGCCAGTAATACCGGGACTAGCGGCTGGAATGAGCAGTTCTTC
>NA|TRBJ1-3|TRBV6-1|NA
CAAETRTANTIYF
TGTGCCGCGGAGACCAGGACAGCAAACACCATATATTTT
>NA|TRBJ2-2|TRBV11-2|TRBD1
CASSFPSLGQTTGELFF
TGTGCCAGCAGCTTTCCTTCGCTGGGACAGACCACCGGGGAGCTGTTTTTT
>once|TRBJ2-2|TRBV9|TRBD2
CASSGGGALSGELFF
TGTGCCAGCAGCGGCGGGGGGGCCCTGTCCGGGGAGCTGTTTTTT
>NA|TRBJ2-2|TRBV19|NA
CASRRGMNTGELFF
TGTGCCAGTAGACGGGGGATGAACACCGGGGAGCTGTTTTTT
>NA|TRBJ1-1|TRBV28|NA
CASSLGGRLSNTEAFF
TGTGCCAGCAGTTTAGGAGGCAGACTTTCGAACACTGAAGCTTTCTTT
>NA|TRBJ2-3|TRBV5-1|TRBD1
CASSTTGGKADTQYF
TGCGCCAGCAGCACGACAGGGGGTAAGGCAGATACGCAGTATTTT
>NA|TRBJ1-5|TRBV5-1|TRBD1
CASRFDRGRANQPQHF
TGCGCCAGCAGATTTGACAGGGGGCGAGCCAATCAGCCCCAGCATTTT